The clone carrying this T cell receptor beta chain has a handful of counts. The data are from a study of blood T cell repertoires in COVID-19. Study as a whole: The United States, Italy and Spain supplied acute and convalescent COVID-19 samples.

Assay: immunoSEQ multiplex PCR; the TCRdb copy retains only in-frame clones and omits some. The table includes 150,000 to 200,000 clones, approximately 80% detected once. V gave up 8 bases and J gave up 3 bases; unmatched junction bases: 10. The CDR3 is 15 residues long. From germline, CDR1 is MNHEY and CDR2 SVGAGI. The rearrangement links TRBV6-5 to TRBJ2-3, with 8 bases matching TRBD1. The specimen sequenced was PBMCs or T cells enriched from blood (not recorded which). This clonotype was sampled from a man in his forties or fifties who had recovered from COVID-19. CDR3 sequence: CASRQGALRTDTQYF. The CDR3 DNA reads TGTGCCAGCCGGCAGGGGGCGCTTAGAACAGATACGCAGTATTTT.